The entry below gives a single T cell receptor beta chain sequence along with its context. Its cognate antigen is unknown. For ophthalmopathy patients, the Clinical Activity Score was at least 3 and the NOSPECS grade at least 4; duration was under 3 months. The PBMCs had their origin in approximately 10 ml of fresh peripheral blood. These data come from a study of T cells in Graves' hyperthyroidism and ophthalmopathy. General study results and limits: Blood also held most thyroid clonotypes expanded beyond 0.001.

RNA transcripts were the template for amplifying TCR beta CDR3 regions. Using the HTBI primer set, a first-round RT-PCR was run on the TCR CDR3. TCRdb fed the multiplex PCR reads into MiXCR, producing one record per CDR3 protein. The sample includes roughly 400,000 distinct CDR3 sequences, 11% to 15% of them seen just once. Sequencing input: blood. The TCR sequence derives from a man in his fifties with Graves' ophthalmopathy.

Written as DNA, the CDR3 is TGCGCCAGCCCCCAGGGCCGGGTCCACAATGAGCAGTTCTTC. This sequence encodes CASPQGRVHNEQFF. The chain carries TRBV5-1 and TRBJ2-1; D may be TRBD1 (5 bases). The CDR3 is 14 residues long. V was shortened by 7 bases and J by 5 bases, with 16 bases between the two germline ends. CDR1 is SGHRS and CDR2 is YFSETQ in the germline V gene.